One and the same sample provided the 18 T cell receptor beta chains below, sequenced in a study of blood T cell repertoires in COVID-19. TCRdb keeps only in-frame clones here, not all; method: immunoSEQ multiplex PCR. The profile covers tens of thousands of clones, with approximately 90% appearing a single time and roughly 3.7% taken by the ten largest. Sequenced input: peripheral blood. The source of these receptors is a middle-aged man with COVID-19, enrolled during active disease.

The chain employs TRBV14 and TRBJ1-4; D unclear. Deletions cut 1 base from V and 11 bases from J, with 8 bases between. CDR3 length: 12 residues. CDR1 is SGHDN, CDR2 FVKESK, per germline. The CDR3 nucleotides read TGTGCCAGCAGCCAAGCCGGTTATAAACTGTTTTTT. Residues: CASSQAGYKLFF. Complete variable domain (other parts from reference TRBV14 and TRBJ1-4): EAGVTQFPSHSVIEKGQTVTLRCDPISGHDNLYWYRRVMGKEIKFLLHFVKESKQDESGMPNNRFLAERTGGTYSTLKVQPAELEDSGVYFCASSQAGYKLFFGSGTQLSVL.

This chain joins TRBV19 and TRBJ1-2; maybe TRBD1 (5 bases). With 5 bases removed from V and 6 bases from J, the gap between germline ends came to 19 bases. From germline, CDR1 is LNHDA and CDR2 SQIVND (reference sequence). The CDR3 contains 15 residues. For the CDR3, the DNA is TGTGCCAGTAGTTCCCTAGACAGCCTGAATGATGGCTACACCTTC. Amino acid sequence: CASSSLDSLNDGYTF.

V is TRBV7-6 and J is TRBJ2-1; the D gene is possibly TRBD1 (6 bases). Trimming left V 3 bases short and J 0 bases short, with 12 bases between. The CDR3 is 16 amino acids. The germline gives CDR1 SGHVS, CDR2 FNYEAQ. The chain's CDR3 is CASSFKTGSSYNEQFF. CDR3 DNA sequence: TGTGCCAGCAGCTTCAAAACAGGGAGCTCCTACAATGAGCAGTTCTTC.

This rearrangement joins TRBV7-2 to TRBJ2-7; 8 nucleotides align to TRBD2. This CDR3 has 14 residues. The trim removed 2 bases at V and 5 bases at J, leaving 5 bases unmatched. Germline V gene lookup returns CDR1 SGHTA and CDR2 FQGNSA. The CDR3 sequence is CASSLTGGAHEQYF. CDR3 coding DNA: TGTGCCAGCAGCTTAACCGGGGGGGCCCACGAGCAGTACTTC.

This clone appeared once. This CDR3 reads CASSRDRGQPQHF. CDR3 bases: TGTGCCAGCTCACGGGACAGGGGGCAGCCCCAGCATTTT. This sequence joins TRBV18 and TRBJ1-5; 11 nucleotides line up with TRBD1. The trim removed 4 bases at V and 7 bases at J, leaving 0 bases unmatched. The CDR3 extends over 13 amino acids. CDR1 and CDR2 from the germline V gene are KGHSH and LQKENI. The complete variable domain, with remaining parts taken from reference TRBV18 and TRBJ1-5, reads NAGVMQNPRHLVRRRGQEARLRCSPMKGHSHVYWYRQLPEEGLKFMVYLQKENIIDESGMPKERFSAEFPKEGPSILRIQQVVRGDSAAYFCASSRDRGQPQHFGDGTRLSIL.

This rearrangement joins TRBV5-1 to TRBJ2-1; D gene ambiguous. Trimming took 4 bases from V and 5 from J, leaving 7 bases between them. The CDR3 spans 12 residues. Germline loops: CDR1 SGHRS, CDR2 YFSETQ. CDR3: CASSDNHNEQFF. The CDR3 DNA sequence: TGCGCCAGCAGCGACAACCACAATGAGCAGTTCTTC.

The gene calls are TRBV10-3 and TRBJ2-7; 9 positions agree with TRBD1. The germline V gene has CDR1 ENHRY and CDR2 SYGVKD. CDR3 length: 15 residues. J lost 4 bases, V lost 2 bases, and 6 bases had no gene match. The DNA of the CDR3 is TGTGCCATCAGTGAGCCCAGACAGGGGGTTTACGAGCAGTACTTC. It specifies CAISEPRQGVYEQYF.

This chain connects TRBV19 to TRBJ2-5, with TRBD1 identical over 7 bases. Germline values: CDR1 LNHDA, CDR2 SQIVND (reference sequence). V gave up 11 bases and J gave up 3 bases; unmatched junction bases: 15. The CDR3 totals 15 residues. The chain's CDR3 is CAHLGMTGLEETQYF. Written as DNA, the CDR3 is TGTGCCCACCTGGGGATGACAGGGCTGGAAGAGACCCAGTACTTC. Filled out from reference TRBV19 and TRBJ2-5, the complete variable domain reads DGGITQSPKYLFRKEGQNVTLSCEQNLNHDAMYWYRQDPGQGLRLIYYSQIVNDFQKGDIAEGYSVSREKKESFPLTVTSAQKNPTAFYLCAHLGMTGLEETQYFGPGTRLLVL.

The V call is TRBV7-9, the J call TRBJ1-2, with TRBD1 as a possible D gene (6 bases). Germline V gene sequence: CDR1 SEHNR, CDR2 FQNEAQ (reference sequence). V lost 1 base and J lost 4, with 16 bases in between. There are 16 residues in the CDR3. CDR3 sequence: CASSLDGQGPGYGYTF. The CDR3 DNA reads TGTGCCAGCAGCTTAGACGGTCAGGGGCCGGGCTATGGCTACACCTTC. Full variable domain (outside the CDR3, taken from reference TRBV7-9 and TRBJ1-2): DTGVSQNPRHKITKRGQNVTFRCDPISEHNRLYWYRQTLGQGPEFLTYFQNEAQLEKSRLLSDRFSAERPKGSFSTLEIQRTEQGDSAMYLCASSLDGQGPGYGYTFGSGTRLTVV.

This chain uses TRBV2 with TRBJ2-7; D may be TRBD2 (7 bases). V shed 1 base and J shed 4 bases, with 11 bases lying between them. This CDR3 has 14 amino acids. CDR1 and CDR2 (germline): SNHLY, FYNNEI. The CDR3 loop is CASSEGRGAYEQYF. The CDR3 DNA sequence: TGTGCCAGCAGTGAAGGTCGGGGGGCGTACGAGCAGTACTTC.

This chain joins TRBV2 and TRBJ1-3; D may be TRBD1 (6 bases). V lost 0 bases and J lost 0, with 9 bases in between. Germline CDR1 SNHLY, CDR2 FYNNEI. This CDR3 contains 16 residues. The CDR3, as DNA: TGTGCCAGCAGTGAAGCAACAGGGCTCTCTGGAAACACCATATATTTT. This translates into CASSEATGLSGNTIYF.

V is TRBV28 and J is TRBJ1-1; 10 bases line up with TRBD1. Unmatched junction bases numbered 13, after V lost 6 bases and J lost 6 bases. This CDR3 has 16 amino acids. CDR1 MDHEN and CDR2 SYDVKM come from the germline V gene. CDR3 DNA: TGTGCCAGCAGCCCCGAAGAGACAGGGGGCCGGGCTGAAGCTTTCTTT. Its protein is CASSPEETGGRAEAFF.

CDR3 DNA sequence: TGTGCCAGCAGGCGGGACAGCAATCAGCCCCAGCATTTT. This gives the protein CASRRDSNQPQHF. The chain is built from TRBV2 and TRBJ1-5, with D possibly being TRBD1 (5 bases). CDR3 length equals 13 residues. Trimming shortened V by 6 bases and J by 1 base, and 7 bases separated the two germline ends. Germline lookup yields CDR1 SNHLY and CDR2 FYNNEI.

The gene calls are TRBV5-4 and TRBJ2-5, with a tentative D call TRBD1 (5 bases). Trimming shortened V by 2 bases and J by 4 bases, and 9 bases separated the two germline ends. The CDR3 has 13 residues. Looked up from germline, CDR1 is SGHNT and CDR2 is YYREEE (reference sequence). Here the CDR3 DNA reads TGTGCCAGCAGCTTTAGGGGAACAGAGACCCAGTACTTC. It translates to CASSFRGTETQYF.

This chain connects TRBV19 to TRBJ1-1; D gene ambiguous. V shed 6 bases and J shed 8 bases, with 13 bases lying between them. The CDR3 contains 12 residues. Germline V gives CDR1 LNHDA, CDR2 SQIVND (reference sequence). CDR3 amino acids: CASSPRGNEAFF. The CDR3 DNA is TGTGCCAGTAGCCCGCGCGGGAACGAAGCTTTCTTT.

This clone has a single count. V usage is TRBV16 and J usage is TRBJ2-7, with a tentative D call TRBD2 (6 bases). The germline V gene has CDR1 KGHSY and CDR2 FQNENV. The CDR3 runs 15 residues. The V gene lost 4 bases and the J gene lost 0 bases, with 13 bases spanning the gap. The CDR3, as DNA: TGTGCCAGCAGCCCCGGGGGAGGATTCTCCTACGAGCAGTACTTC. This encodes CASSPGGGFSYEQYF. Full variable domain (remainder filled in from reference TRBV16 and TRBJ2-7): GEEVAQTPKHLVRGEGQKAKLYCAPIKGHSYVFWYQQVLKNEFKFLISFQNENVFDETGMPKERFSAKCLPNSPCSLEIQATKLEDSAVYFCASSPGGGFSYEQYFGPGTRLTVT.

The V call is TRBV6-5, the J call TRBJ1-2; D remains unclear. With 9 bases removed from V and 4 bases from J, the gap between germline ends came to 15 bases. This CDR3 is 13 amino acids long. Germline V lookup: CDR1 MNHEY, CDR2 SVGAGI. The CDR3 region is CASNGVASYGYTF. CDR3 sequence (DNA): TGTGCCAGTAACGGGGTCGCAAGCTATGGCTACACCTTC.

This chain joins TRBV29-1 and TRBJ2-3; TRBD2 matches 7 bases. Unmatched junction bases numbered 15, after V lost 4 bases and J lost 2 bases. Germline CDR1 and CDR2: SQVTM and ANQGSEA. This CDR3 has 17 amino acids. The CDR3 DNA reads as TGCAGCGTTGTGGGGACCCCTAGCGGTGCTGTCACAGATACGCAGTATTTT. This sequence encodes CSVVGTPSGAVTDTQYF.